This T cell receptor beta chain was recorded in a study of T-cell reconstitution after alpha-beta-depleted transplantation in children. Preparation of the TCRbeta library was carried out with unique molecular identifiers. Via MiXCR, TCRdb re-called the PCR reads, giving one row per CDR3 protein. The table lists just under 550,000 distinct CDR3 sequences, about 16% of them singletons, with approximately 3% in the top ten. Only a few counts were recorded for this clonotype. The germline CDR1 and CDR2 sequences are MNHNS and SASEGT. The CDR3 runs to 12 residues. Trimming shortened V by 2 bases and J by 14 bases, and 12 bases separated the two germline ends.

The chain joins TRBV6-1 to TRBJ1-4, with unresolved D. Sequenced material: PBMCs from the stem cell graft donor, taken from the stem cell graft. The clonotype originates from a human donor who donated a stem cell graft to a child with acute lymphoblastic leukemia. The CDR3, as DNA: TGTGCCAGCAGTGAAAGTCGCGTCAAGCTGTTTTTT. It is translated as CASSESRVKLFF.